The 28 T cell receptor beta chains below all came from one sample that was sequenced in a study of T cells after yellow fever vaccination. TCRdb reanalysed the 5' RACE reads using MiXCR and keeps one entry per CDR3 protein. The sample lists some 500,000 distinct CDR3 sequences, approximately 13% seen once, with over 12% in the top ten. The sequencing used PBMCs, collected on the day of the yellow fever booster vaccination. These receptors all stem from a man aged 30 to 39 who received the YFV17D yellow fever vaccine.

In its sample, this clonotype was seen a few times. This chain uses TRBV25-1 with TRBJ2-2, with TRBD2 matching 15 bases. This CDR3 has 18 residues. The ends lost 3 bases at V and 5 bases at J; junction bases unmatched: 7. Germline lookup yields CDR1 MGHDK and CDR2 SYGVNS. The CDR3 sequence: CASSDPGLAGGWTGELFF. The CDR3 DNA reads as TGTGCCAGCAGTGATCCGGGACTAGCGGGAGGATGGACCGGGGAGCTGTTTTTT.

The rearrangement links TRBV11-2 to TRBJ1-6, with TRBD1 as a possible D gene (5 bases). The CDR3 is 15 residues long. Germline loops: CDR1 SGHAT, CDR2 FQNNGV. The ends were cut back, 3 bases at V and 6 bases at J, with 12 bases in the middle. Written as DNA, the CDR3 is TGTGCCAGCAGCTTTTCCAGACAGATTAATTCACCCCTCCACTTT. It translates to CASSFSRQINSPLHF.

The chain links TRBV5-1 to TRBJ2-3; D unresolved. The CDR3 sequence is 13 residues long. CDR1 and CDR2 from the germline V gene are SGHRS and YFSETQ. The ends were cut back, 4 bases at V and 6 bases at J, with 12 bases in the middle. The CDR3 coding sequence is TGCGCCAGCAGCGCCGGATCCTCTGATACGCAGTATTTT. Its protein is CASSAGSSDTQYF.

This clonotype has a handful of counts. The chain recombines TRBV7-9 with TRBJ2-3; 9 bases are a match to TRBD1. Germline CDR1 reads SEHNR; CDR2 reads FQNEAQ (reference sequence). The CDR3 is made up of 16 amino acids. With V trimmed by 4 bases and J by 2 bases, 7 bases remained unmatched. The CDR3 spells CASSYSGQGPTDTQYF. The CDR3 coding sequence is TGTGCCAGCAGCTACTCGGGACAGGGCCCCACAGATACGCAGTATTTT.

This chain joins TRBV4-2 and TRBJ2-4; tentative D call: TRBD2 (5 bases). Trimming shortened V by 4 bases and J by 1 base, and 14 bases separated the two germline ends. Germline assignment: CDR1 LGHNA and CDR2 YNFKEQ. The CDR3 has 16 residues. The DNA of the CDR3 is TGTGCCAGCAGCCCAGGAACCCGGGGTGCCAAAAACATTCAGTACTTC. Encoded protein: CASSPGTRGAKNIQYF.

In its sample, this clonotype was seen a few times. The chain is built from TRBV4-3 and TRBJ2-1; 10 bases align to TRBD2. The CDR3 covers 15 residues. J lost 4 bases, V lost 5 bases, and 5 bases had no gene match. Germline V CDR1 and CDR2: LGHNA, YSLEER. CDR3 sequence reads: CASSALAGVYNEQFF. The CDR3 coding sequence is TGCGCCAGCAGCGCTCTAGCGGGAGTATACAATGAGCAGTTCTTC.

V and J are TRBV15 and TRBJ2-2; tentatively, D is TRBD1 (6 bases). V shed 3 bases and J shed 4 bases, with 9 bases lying between them. CDR3 length: 14 amino acids. The germline V gene has CDR1 LNHNV and CDR2 YYDKDF (reference sequence). The CDR3 sequence: CATSSQGSTGELFF. CDR3 DNA sequence: TGTGCCACCAGCAGCCAGGGGAGCACCGGGGAGCTGTTTTTT.

This clonotype was recorded a few times. V gene TRBV30 combines with J gene TRBJ1-2; 9 positions match TRBD1. Germline-derived CDR1 and CDR2 are GTSNPN and SVGIG (reference sequence). Trimming removed 4 bases from V and 7 bases from J; junction bases left unmatched: 10. The CDR3 runs 14 residues. CDR3 DNA sequence: TGTGCCTGGACCCCGGGACAGGGTGGGGGTGGCTACACCTTC. Its translation: CAWTPGQGGGGYTF.

The V call is TRBV19, the J call TRBJ2-2; 11 positions match TRBD2. Per germline, CDR1 LNHDA and CDR2 SQIVND (reference sequence). V was pared by 2 bases and J by 6 bases, with 5 bases of the junction left unmatched. This CDR3 has 16 amino acids. Here the CDR3 DNA reads TGTGCCAGTAGTATATCTACTAGCGGGAGTTCCGGGGAGCTGTTTTTT. Encoded protein: CASSISTSGSSGELFF.

Only a few counts were recorded for this clonotype. The chain carries TRBV10-3 and TRBJ1-1; no clear D gene. Between the trimmed V and J ends, which lost 0 bases and 8 bases, there was a span of 10 bases. The CDR3 is made up of 13 amino acids. Germline CDR1 and CDR2: ENHRY and SYGVKD. CDR3 in DNA: TGTGCCATCAGTGAGTCGGTCGGACTCGAAGCTTTCTTT. Encoded protein: CAISESVGLEAFF.

The rearrangement uses TRBV20-1 and TRBJ2-7; D perhaps matches TRBD1 (6 bases). The germline gives CDR1 DFQATT, CDR2 SNEGSKA (reference sequence). The germline V and J ends were trimmed by 6 bases and 2 bases, with 29 bases remaining between them. The CDR3 loop spans 18 amino acids. CDR3 DNA: TGCAGTGCGGAGAGACAGGCCATGGAAATGAAGCAACCCTACGAGCAGTACTTC. As protein: CSAERQAMEMKQPYEQYF.

There are a few counts of this clonotype. The rearrangement joins TRBV6-2 or TRBV6-3 to TRBJ2-7, with TRBD1 as a possible D gene (5 bases). Germline V gene data show CDR1 as MNHEY and CDR2 as SVGEGT. This CDR3 region has 14 residues. The ends were cut back, 6 bases at V and 2 bases at J, with 14 bases in the middle. CDR3 sequence reads: CASRGAGRPYEQYF. The CDR3 nucleotides read TGTGCCAGCAGAGGGGCAGGACGGCCCTACGAGCAGTACTTC.

This clonotype occurred a few times. The rearrangement uses TRBV6-2 or TRBV6-3 and TRBJ2-2; 8 bases agree with TRBD1. The CDR3 has 16 residues. The junction had 7 bases not matched to a gene; V was cut back by 6 bases and J by 1 base. Germline V CDR1 and CDR2: MNHEY, SVGEGT. In DNA form, the CDR3 reads TGTGCCAGCAGACCATGGACAGGGCTGAACACCGGGGAGCTGTTTTTT. It translates to CASRPWTGLNTGELFF.

This clonotype was picked up many times. The chain joins TRBV4-3 to TRBJ2-1; 12 bases match TRBD2. With 1 base clipped from V and 8 bases from J, the junction kept 3 bases outside the gene matches. The CDR3 has 15 residues. Germline assignment: CDR1 LGHNA and CDR2 YSLEER. The CDR3 reads CASSQGLAGADEQFF. CDR3 in DNA: TGCGCCAGCAGCCAAGGACTAGCGGGAGCCGATGAGCAGTTCTTC.

There are a few counts of this clonotype. V and J are TRBV29-1 and TRBJ2-3; D is uncertain. V was clipped by 7 bases and J by 1 base, with 9 bases between them. CDR1 SQVTM and CDR2 ANQGSEA come from the germline V gene. The CDR3 totals 12 residues. CDR3 region: CSAERGTDTQYF. The CDR3 DNA reads as TGCAGCGCGGAACGTGGCACAGATACGCAGTATTTT.

The gene calls are TRBV5-6 and TRBJ1-4; no clear D. Germline V gene sequence: CDR1 SGHDT, CDR2 YYEEEE. CDR3 length equals 17 residues. V was clipped by 1 base and J by 3 bases, with 16 bases between them. The CDR3 DNA sequence: TGTGCCAGCAGCTTGTTCAGTTCCCTGGGAGCTAATGAAAAACTGTTTTTT. Translated, it gives CASSLFSSLGANEKLFF.

The V call is TRBV5-1, the J call TRBJ2-7, with a tentative D call TRBD1 (5 bases). The V gene's germline CDR1 is SGHRS and CDR2 YFSETQ. Trimming removed 3 bases from V and 0 bases from J, with 10 bases in between. The CDR3 consists of 14 residues. CDR3 bases: TGCGCCAGCAGCTCCGGACAAGCCTCCTACGAGCAGTACTTC. This gives the protein CASSSGQASYEQYF.

The CDR3 DNA follows: TGTGCCAGCAGTTTCAATCCGGGACAGGGGGACACCGGGGAGCTGTTTTTT. It is translated as CASSFNPGQGDTGELFF. The J gene is TRBJ2-2, the V gene TRBV7-2; 11 nucleotides agree with TRBD1. CDR3 length equals 17 residues. Trimming took 6 bases from V and 3 from J; bases not matched to a gene: 9. Germline-derived CDR1 and CDR2 are SGHTA and FQGNSA.

For the CDR3, the DNA is TGTGCCAGTAGCACCGGGACAGAGCTTTACGAGCAGTACTTC. Translating it yields CASSTGTELYEQYF. The chain combines TRBV19 with TRBJ2-7, with TRBD1 identical over 7 bases. Germline loops: CDR1 LNHDA, CDR2 SQIVND (reference sequence). This CDR3 spans 14 amino acids. V trimming: 6 bases; J trimming: 4 bases; junction bases outside the gene matches: 9.

This clonotype occurred a few times. The gene calls are TRBV7-2 and TRBJ2-1, with 8 bases fitting TRBD1. V shed 2 bases and J 12 bases; nucleotides not matched to a gene: 12. The V gene's germline CDR1 is SGHTA and CDR2 FQGNSA. The CDR3 is made up of 15 amino acids. The CDR3 nucleotides are TGTGCCAGCAGCTTACCCGGGACAGGCACAAGACCGCAGTTCTTC. This codes for CASSLPGTGTRPQFF.

V is TRBV10-3 and J is TRBJ1-2; 11 bases align to TRBD1. The CDR3 has 16 residues. V dropped 2 bases and J dropped 1; count of bases not matched to a gene: 3. Per the germline V gene, CDR1 is ENHRY and CDR2 is SYGVKD. The CDR3 here is CAISEPGTGGNYGYTF. The CDR3 nucleotides are TGTGCCATCAGTGAGCCAGGGACAGGGGGTAACTATGGCTACACCTTC.

This clonotype occurred many times. The rearrangement uses TRBV7-2 and TRBJ2-1; D unresolved. CDR1 is SGHTA and CDR2 is FQGNSA in the germline V gene. The V end lost 0 bases, the J end lost 1 base, and 16 bases lay between the germline ends. The CDR3 has 18 residues. The DNA for the CDR3 is TGTGCCAGCAGCTTAGCCCTTTCCTCCGTTGGGTCCTACAATGAGCAGTTCTTC. Protein: CASSLALSSVGSYNEQFF.

This clonotype was observed a few times. The CDR3 DNA sequence: TGCAGTGCTACGAGGGGTTTGCGGGCCAAAAACATTCAGTACTTC. Residues: CSATRGLRAKNIQYF. The chain employs TRBV20-1 and TRBJ2-4, with D perhaps being TRBD1 or TRBD2 (5 bases each). V was cut by 4 bases and J by 1 base, with 14 bases left in between. The CDR3 contains 15 residues. Germline V CDR1 and CDR2: DFQATT, SNEGSKA (reference sequence).

This chain connects TRBV7-2 to TRBJ2-7; 8 bases match TRBD2. Unmatched junction bases numbered 10, after V lost 5 bases and J lost 7 bases. Germline loops: CDR1 SGHTA, CDR2 FQGNSA. This CDR3 is built from 14 residues. The CDR3 loop reads CASSLGREALEQYF. The DNA for the CDR3 is TGTGCCAGCAGCCTAGGGCGGGAGGCCCTGGAGCAGTACTTC.

The chain links TRBV7-9 to TRBJ2-5; tentatively, D is TRBD1 (5 bases). Germline V gives CDR1 SEHNR, CDR2 FQNEAQ (reference sequence). The germline V and J ends were trimmed by 1 base and 5 bases, with 11 bases remaining between them. The CDR3 extends over 14 amino acids. Written as DNA, the CDR3 is TGTGCCAGCAGCTTAGGGGGCCAAACGGAGACCCAGTACTTC. This translates into CASSLGGQTETQYF.

This clonotype was observed a few times. The chain employs TRBV9 and TRBJ1-2, with a tentative D call TRBD1 (5 bases). This CDR3 has 19 residues. V was pared by 7 bases and J by 0 bases, with 28 bases between. Germline lookup yields CDR1 SGDLS and CDR2 YYNGEE. This chain's CDR3 is CASGPSAGRAGQTNYGYTF. CDR3 nucleotides: TGTGCCAGCGGACCATCCGCAGGCAGGGCAGGGCAGACTAACTATGGCTACACCTTC.

With respect to this clonotype: A much bigger clone sits one base away, suggesting this may be a read error. The CDR3 loop is CATSGTGSYNEQSF. In DNA form, the CDR3 reads TGTGCCACCAGTGGAACAGGCTCCTACAATGAGCAGTCCTTC. The rearrangement links TRBV24-1 to TRBJ2-1, with TRBD1 as a possible D gene (5 bases). Germline assignment: CDR1 KGHDR and CDR2 SFDVKD. This CDR3 is 14 amino acids long.

CDR3 in DNA: TGTGCCAGCAGCTTCGCCCTCCAAGAGACCCAGTACTTC. Protein sequence: CASSFALQETQYF. The chain carries TRBV7-2 and TRBJ2-5; no reliable D call. Germline V gene data show CDR1 as SGHTA and CDR2 as FQGNSA. The CDR3 extends over 13 amino acids. The germline V and J ends were trimmed by 3 bases and 1 base, with 6 bases remaining between them. The whole variable domain, remainder taken from reference TRBV7-2 and TRBJ2-5, is GAGVSQSPSNKVTEKGKDVELRCDPISGHTALYWYRQSLGQGLEFLIYFQGNSAPDKSGLPSDRFSAERTGGSVSTLTIQRTQQEDSAVYLCASSFALQETQYFGPGTRLLVL.